This TCR beta chain was captured in a study of blood T cell repertoires in COVID-19. V was trimmed by 3 bases and J by 1 base, leaving 8 bases between them. Germline lookup yields CDR1 SGDLS and CDR2 YYNGEE. The CDR3 is 14 residues long. This clone was seen more than once but under ten times. Method: immunoSEQ multiplex PCR; TCRdb's copy keeps in-frame clones and lacks some. The sample comprises over 25,000 clones, 75% to 85% of which are singletons, and 6.6% rests with the top ten. The sequenced sample consisted of peripheral blood. This TCR derives from a man between 60 and 70 years old with active COVID-19. The V and J genes are TRBV9 and TRBJ2-1; D may be TRBD2 (6 bases). CDR3 region: CASSDSGSYNEQFF. The CDR3 bases are TGTGCCAGCAGCGACAGCGGGTCCTACAATGAGCAGTTCTTC.